This T cell receptor (beta chain) was found in a study of CD8 T cells in Susac syndrome. With random hexamers, about 0.5 to 1 ug RNA was reverse transcribed. TCRdb re-called the immunoSEQ multiplex PCR reads through MiXCR, storing one row per CDR3 protein. Of about 150,000 distinct CDR3 sequences listed, just under 97% were seen once; the top ten hold 0.15%. The CDR3 consists of 12 residues. The germline V gene has CDR1 LGHDT and CDR2 YNNKEL (reference sequence). With V trimmed by 8 bases and J by 5 bases, 2 bases remained unmatched. The source is a human donor with multiple sclerosis. The specimen sequenced was CD8+ T cells from PBMCs. This rearrangement joins TRBV3-1 to TRBJ2-1; TRBD2 matches at 8 bases. The CDR3 region has the DNA TGTGCCAGCCTGGGACTAGACAATGAGCAGTTCTTC. Translation: CASLGLDNEQFF.